The present T cell receptor (beta chain) was sequenced within a study of blood T cell repertoires in COVID-19. Turning to the study itself: Italy, Spain and the United States were the sources of the convalescent and acute COVID-19 samples.

Trimming took off 6 bases at V and 1 base at J, with 6 bases between the two ends. CDR3 length: 12 residues. Seattle patients were enrolled during active infection and followed longitudinally. To note about this clone: The same CDR3 also results from other DNA sequences found in this sample.

The repertoire was sequenced with immunoSEQ multiplex PCR; TCRdb's copy has only in-frame clones and lacks some. Of around 230,000 clones in the sample, about nine tenths are singletons; the top ten hold about 9.9%. This clonotype originated in a man in his fifties with COVID-19, enrolled during active disease. V is TRBV12-3 or TRBV12-4 and J is TRBJ1-1; D is uncertain. The sequencing input was peripheral blood. CDR3 sequence reads: CASSPRNTEAFF. The CDR3 DNA is TGTGCCAGCAGCCCTCGGAACACTGAAGCTTTCTTT.